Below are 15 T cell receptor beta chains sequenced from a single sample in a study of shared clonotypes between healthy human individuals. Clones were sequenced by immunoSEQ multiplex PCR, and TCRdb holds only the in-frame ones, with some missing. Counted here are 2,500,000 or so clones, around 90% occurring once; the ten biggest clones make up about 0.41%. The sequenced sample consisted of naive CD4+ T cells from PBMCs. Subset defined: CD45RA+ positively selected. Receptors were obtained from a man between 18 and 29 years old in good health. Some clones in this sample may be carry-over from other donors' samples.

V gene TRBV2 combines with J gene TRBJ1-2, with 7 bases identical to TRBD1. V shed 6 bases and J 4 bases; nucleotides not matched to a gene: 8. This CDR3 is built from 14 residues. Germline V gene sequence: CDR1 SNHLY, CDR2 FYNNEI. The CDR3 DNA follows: TGTGCCAGCAGACCCGACAGGGACCTCTATGGCTACACCTTC. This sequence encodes CASRPDRDLYGYTF.

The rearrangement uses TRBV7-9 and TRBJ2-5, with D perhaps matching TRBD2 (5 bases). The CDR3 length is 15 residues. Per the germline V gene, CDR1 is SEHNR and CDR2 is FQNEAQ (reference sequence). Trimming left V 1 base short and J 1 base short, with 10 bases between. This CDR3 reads CASSLVPSLQETQYF. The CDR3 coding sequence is TGTGCCAGCAGCTTAGTCCCTAGCCTCCAAGAGACCCAGTACTTC. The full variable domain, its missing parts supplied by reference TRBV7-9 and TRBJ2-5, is DTGVSQNPRHKITKRGQNVTFRCDPISEHNRLYWYRQTLGQGPEFLTYFQNEAQLEKSRLLSDRFSAERPKGSFSTLEIQRTEQGDSAMYLCASSLVPSLQETQYFGPGTRLLVL.

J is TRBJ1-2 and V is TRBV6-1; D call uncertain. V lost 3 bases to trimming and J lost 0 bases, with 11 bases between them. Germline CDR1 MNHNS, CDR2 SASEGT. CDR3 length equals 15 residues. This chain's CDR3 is CASSEGTSSNYGYTF. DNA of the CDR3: TGTGCCAGCAGTGAGGGAACATCCTCTAACTATGGCTACACCTTC.

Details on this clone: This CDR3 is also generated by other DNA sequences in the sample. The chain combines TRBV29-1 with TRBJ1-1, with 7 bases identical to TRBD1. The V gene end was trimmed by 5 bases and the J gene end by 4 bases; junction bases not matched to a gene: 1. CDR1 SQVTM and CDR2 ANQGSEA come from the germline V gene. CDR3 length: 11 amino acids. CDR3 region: CSVSGGTEAFF. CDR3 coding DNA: TGCAGCGTTTCAGGGGGCACTGAAGCTTTCTTT.

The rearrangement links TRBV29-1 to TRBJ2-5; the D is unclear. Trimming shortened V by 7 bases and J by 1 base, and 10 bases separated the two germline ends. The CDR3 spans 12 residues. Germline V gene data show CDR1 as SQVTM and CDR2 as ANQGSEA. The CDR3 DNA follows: TGCAGCGCGTCGGCAGTCCAAGAGACCCAGTACTTC. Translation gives CSASAVQETQYF.

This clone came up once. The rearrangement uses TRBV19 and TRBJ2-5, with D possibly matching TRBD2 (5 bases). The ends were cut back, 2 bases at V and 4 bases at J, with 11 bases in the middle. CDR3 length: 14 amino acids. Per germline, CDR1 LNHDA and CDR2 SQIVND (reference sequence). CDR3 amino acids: CASSIRGLGETQYF. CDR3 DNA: TGTGCCAGTAGTATAAGAGGGCTAGGAGAGACCCAGTACTTC.

In nucleotides, the CDR3 is TGTGCCAGCAGTCCTTCCGGGACGAGCTCCTACAATGAGCAGTTCTTC. Its translation is CASSPSGTSSYNEQFF. The chain recombines TRBV7-3 with TRBJ2-1; D tentatively reads TRBD1 or TRBD2 (5 bases each). The CDR3 has 16 amino acids. Trimming left V 6 bases short and J 0 bases short, with 15 bases between. CDR1 and CDR2 (germline): SGHTA, FQGTGA.

DNA for the CDR3: TGTGCCTGGAGTAATTCAGGGGCCTACGAGCAGTACTTC. This gives the protein CAWSNSGAYEQYF. The chain employs TRBV30 and TRBJ2-7; perhaps TRBD1 as D (6 bases). The length of the CDR3 is 13 residues. CDR1 GTSNPN and CDR2 SVGIG come from the germline V gene (reference sequence). V gave up 2 bases and J gave up 2 bases, with 10 bases separating them.

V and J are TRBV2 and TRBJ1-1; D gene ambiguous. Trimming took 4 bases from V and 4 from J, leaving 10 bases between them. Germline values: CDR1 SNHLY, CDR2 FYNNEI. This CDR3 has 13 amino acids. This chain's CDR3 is CASSVKTPTEAFF. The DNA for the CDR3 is TGTGCCAGCAGTGTCAAAACCCCCACTGAAGCTTTCTTT.

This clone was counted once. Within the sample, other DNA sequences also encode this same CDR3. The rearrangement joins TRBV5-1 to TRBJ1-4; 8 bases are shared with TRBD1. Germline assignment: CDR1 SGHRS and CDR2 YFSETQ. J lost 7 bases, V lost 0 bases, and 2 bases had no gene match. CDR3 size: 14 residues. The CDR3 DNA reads TGCGCCAGCAGCTTGGAACAGGGGGGTGAAAAACTGTTTTTT. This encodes CASSLEQGGEKLFF.

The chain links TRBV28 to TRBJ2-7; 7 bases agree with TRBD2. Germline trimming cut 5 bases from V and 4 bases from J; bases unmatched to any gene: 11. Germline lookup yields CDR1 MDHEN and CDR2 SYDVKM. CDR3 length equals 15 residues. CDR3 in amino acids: CASSRLGGGLYEQYF. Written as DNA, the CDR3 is TGTGCCAGCAGTCGCCTGGGGGGAGGGCTGTACGAGCAGTACTTC.

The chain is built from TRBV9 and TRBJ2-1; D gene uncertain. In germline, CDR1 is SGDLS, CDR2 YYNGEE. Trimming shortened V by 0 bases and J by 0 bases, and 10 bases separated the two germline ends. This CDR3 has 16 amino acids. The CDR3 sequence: CASSVDSASSYNEQFF. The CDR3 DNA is TGTGCCAGCAGCGTAGACTCGGCAAGCTCCTACAATGAGCAGTTCTTC.

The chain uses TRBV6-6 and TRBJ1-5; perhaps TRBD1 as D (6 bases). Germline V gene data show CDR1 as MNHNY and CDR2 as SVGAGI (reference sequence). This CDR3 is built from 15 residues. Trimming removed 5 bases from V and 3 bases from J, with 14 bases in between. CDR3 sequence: CASSTSGGINQPQHF. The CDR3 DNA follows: TGTGCCAGCAGTACCTCGGGGGGCATCAATCAGCCCCAGCATTTT.

The CDR3 DNA follows: TGTGCCAGCAGCTTACTGGGACAGGGAATCGAGCAGTACTTC. Translation: CASSLLGQGIEQYF. This chain links TRBV7-2 with TRBJ2-7; 9 bases line up with TRBD1. Germline values: CDR1 SGHTA, CDR2 FQGNSA. This CDR3 spans 14 amino acids. The V and J ends lost 2 bases and 6 bases, in that order; junction bases with no gene match: 5.

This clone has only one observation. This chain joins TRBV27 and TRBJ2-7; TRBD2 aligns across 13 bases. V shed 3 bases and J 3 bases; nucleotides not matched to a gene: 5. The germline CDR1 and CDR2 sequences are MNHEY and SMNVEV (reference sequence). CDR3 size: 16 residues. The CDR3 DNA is TGTGCCAGCAGTTTCCCGGGACTAGCGGGGAACTACGAGCAGTACTTC. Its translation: CASSFPGLAGNYEQYF.